This is a list of T cell receptor beta chains from one sample in a study of blood T cells in healthy people across ages. TCRdb redid the calling of the 5' RACE reads with MiXCR, one entry per CDR3 protein. The table lists approximately 780,000 distinct CDR3 sequences, around 25% of them singletons. This sample was also put to use in a study of T cells of mothers and their children.

Sequencing was carried out using blood. The receptor source for this set is a boy younger than 18 in good health. Both conserved end residues are part of each CDR3. Fields, in order: D gene, J gene, V gene, clone size, CDR3 length, CDR3 DNA, CDR3 protein. The D gene is left open where the match is weak. Not every row has a clone size; where given, it reads once, few, many or a size class.

d_call: .
j_call: TRBJ1-1
v_call: TRBV2
clone_size: .
cdr3_length: 14
cdr3_nt: TGTGCCAGCATGCCATCCCACAGGGCGAGTGAAGCTTTCTTT
cdr3_aa: CASMPSHRASEAFF

d_call: .
j_call: TRBJ2-7
v_call: TRBV5-1
clone_size: .
cdr3_length: 14
cdr3_nt: TGCGCCAGCAGCTTGGGACTGGGTTTCTACGAGCAGTACTTC
cdr3_aa: CASSLGLGFYEQYF

d_call: .
j_call: TRBJ1-1
v_call: TRBV20-1
clone_size: few
cdr3_length: 15
cdr3_nt: TGCAGTGCTAGTGATCCGTTGAAGGGGGACACTGAAGCTTTCTTT
cdr3_aa: CSASDPLKGDTEAFF

d_call: .
j_call: TRBJ2-3
v_call: TRBV27
clone_size: few
cdr3_length: 13
cdr3_nt: TGTGCCAGCACGGATTTCCTGACAGATACGCAGTATTTT
cdr3_aa: CASTDFLTDTQYF

d_call: .
j_call: TRBJ2-5
v_call: TRBV7-9
clone_size: few
cdr3_length: 15
cdr3_nt: TGTGCCAGCAGCTTAGAGTCAGGATTTAAAGAGACCCAGTACTTC
cdr3_aa: CASSLESGFKETQYF

d_call: TRBD1
j_call: TRBJ2-7
v_call: TRBV5-6
clone_size: .
cdr3_length: 12
cdr3_nt: TGTGCCAGCATGGGACAGGTCCCCGAGCAGTACTTC
cdr3_aa: CASMGQVPEQYF

d_call: .
j_call: TRBJ2-5
v_call: TRBV5-1
clone_size: .
cdr3_length: 15
cdr3_nt: TGCGCCAGCAGCTTGGTAGGCCAAGAGTGGGCGACCCAGTACTTC
cdr3_aa: CASSLVGQEWATQYF

d_call: TRBD1
j_call: TRBJ1-2
v_call: TRBV12-5
clone_size: .
cdr3_length: 14
cdr3_nt: TGTGCTAGTGGTTACCCGACAGGGCGCTATGGCTACACCTTC
cdr3_aa: CASGYPTGRYGYTF

d_call: TRBD1
j_call: TRBJ1-4
v_call: TRBV12-5
clone_size: .
cdr3_length: 14
cdr3_nt: TGTGCTAGTGGTTCCGGGACAGGGAATGAAAAACTGTTTTTT
cdr3_aa: CASGSGTGNEKLFF

d_call: .
j_call: TRBJ2-7
v_call: TRBV28
clone_size: few
cdr3_length: 12
cdr3_nt: TGTGCCAGCAGTTTATCGGGCTTCGAGCAGTACTTC
cdr3_aa: CASSLSGFEQYF

d_call: TRBD1
j_call: TRBJ2-5
v_call: TRBV12-3/TRBV12-4
clone_size: few
cdr3_length: 16
cdr3_nt: TGTGCCAGCAGTCCCACCGGACAGGGGGCCATGGAGACCCAGTACTTC
cdr3_aa: CASSPTGQGAMETQYF

d_call: .
j_call: TRBJ1-1
v_call: TRBV6-1
clone_size: .
cdr3_length: 13
cdr3_nt: TGTGCCAGCAGTGAAAGGGGGGGCACTGAAGCTTTCTTT
cdr3_aa: CASSERGGTEAFF

d_call: .
j_call: TRBJ1-6
v_call: TRBV27
clone_size: .
cdr3_length: 13
cdr3_nt: TGTGCCAGCAGTCTCCGGACAAGTTCACCCCTCCACTTT
cdr3_aa: CASSLRTSSPLHF

d_call: .
j_call: TRBJ2-1
v_call: TRBV20-1
clone_size: few
cdr3_length: 19
cdr3_nt: TGCAGTGCTAGAGATCTGGGACGGACTTTGGGGGAAGGCTACAATGAGCAGTTCTTC
cdr3_aa: CSARDLGRTLGEGYNEQFF

d_call: .
j_call: TRBJ1-3
v_call: TRBV11-2
clone_size: .
cdr3_length: 17
cdr3_nt: TGTGCCAGCAGCTTAGATCGCTTGGGAAGCTCTGGAAACACCATATATTTT
cdr3_aa: CASSLDRLGSSGNTIYF

d_call: .
j_call: TRBJ2-5
v_call: TRBV15
clone_size: once
cdr3_length: 15
cdr3_nt: TGTGCCACCAGCAGAGATGGGGGGAGGTCAGAGACCCAGTACTTC
cdr3_aa: CATSRDGGRSETQYF

d_call: TRBD1
j_call: TRBJ2-5
v_call: TRBV5-1
clone_size: .
cdr3_length: 15
cdr3_nt: TGCGCCAGCAGCTTGGAGACAGGGCCTCAAGAGACCCAGTACTTC
cdr3_aa: CASSLETGPQETQYF

d_call: TRBD1
j_call: TRBJ1-2
v_call: TRBV6-6
clone_size: .
cdr3_length: 13
cdr3_nt: TGTGCCAGCAAAAAACGAGGGGGCAGTGGCTACACCTTC
cdr3_aa: CASKKRGGSGYTF

d_call: TRBD2
j_call: TRBJ2-5
v_call: TRBV7-9
clone_size: .
cdr3_length: 17
cdr3_nt: TGTGCCAGCAGCTTGAGACGGCTAGCGGGGAACAGAGAGACCCAGTACTTC
cdr3_aa: CASSLRRLAGNRETQYF

d_call: TRBD2
j_call: TRBJ2-3
v_call: TRBV2
clone_size: many
cdr3_length: 16
cdr3_nt: TGTGCCAGCAGTGTCGACGGGGGGAGAGGAACAGATACGCAGTATTTT
cdr3_aa: CASSVDGGRGTDTQYF

d_call: .
j_call: TRBJ2-5
v_call: TRBV3-1
clone_size: few
cdr3_length: 17
cdr3_nt: TGTGCCAGCAGATCGCAGTACAGGGTTGGATTACAAGAGACCCAGTACTTC
cdr3_aa: CASRSQYRVGLQETQYF

d_call: .
j_call: TRBJ2-6
v_call: TRBV9
clone_size: .
cdr3_length: 21
cdr3_nt: TGTGCCAGCAGCGGCTACCGCCCAGGGTATTCCAGCTCACATGGGGCCAACGTCCTGACTTTC
cdr3_aa: CASSGYRPGYSSSHGANVLTF

d_call: TRBD1
j_call: TRBJ1-4
v_call: TRBV3-1
clone_size: .
cdr3_length: 15
cdr3_nt: TGTGCCAGCAGCCGCACAGGGGCGTGGAATGAAAAACTGTTTTTT
cdr3_aa: CASSRTGAWNEKLFF

d_call: TRBD1
j_call: TRBJ1-5
v_call: TRBV20-1
clone_size: .
cdr3_length: 16
cdr3_nt: TGCAGTGCCTTAGGGACAGGGGGCACCTCCAATCAGCCCCAGCATTTT
cdr3_aa: CSALGTGGTSNQPQHF

d_call: TRBD1
j_call: TRBJ2-1
v_call: TRBV5-1
clone_size: .
cdr3_length: 14
cdr3_nt: TGCGCCAGCACCCGGGACAGGGTGATCGATGAGCAGTTCTTC
cdr3_aa: CASTRDRVIDEQFF

d_call: .
j_call: TRBJ2-1
v_call: TRBV27
clone_size: few
cdr3_length: 13
cdr3_nt: TGTGCCAGCAGTTTTGGACGGTACAATGAGCAGTTCTTC
cdr3_aa: CASSFGRYNEQFF

d_call: TRBD2
j_call: TRBJ2-5
v_call: TRBV9
clone_size: .
cdr3_length: 14
cdr3_nt: TGTGCCAGCAGCAGCGGGGGGGCCCAAGAGACCCAGTACTTC
cdr3_aa: CASSSGGAQETQYF

d_call: TRBD1
j_call: TRBJ2-1
v_call: TRBV12-3/TRBV12-4
clone_size: .
cdr3_length: 14
cdr3_nt: TGTGCCAGCAGTTTAGCACAGGGGGTACATGAGCAGTTCTTC
cdr3_aa: CASSLAQGVHEQFF

d_call: TRBD2
j_call: TRBJ2-3
v_call: TRBV5-1
clone_size: .
cdr3_length: 18
cdr3_nt: TGCGCCAGCAGCTTGGGCCCCCTAGCGGGAGTCGTCGCAGATACGCAGTATTTT
cdr3_aa: CASSLGPLAGVVADTQYF

d_call: .
j_call: TRBJ2-6
v_call: TRBV6-1
clone_size: few
cdr3_length: 18
cdr3_nt: TGTGCCAGCAGACGACAGTCTGGGGGCCTCTCTGGGGCCAACGTCCTGACTTTC
cdr3_aa: CASRRQSGGLSGANVLTF

d_call: TRBD1
j_call: TRBJ1-1
v_call: TRBV6-5
clone_size: .
cdr3_length: 17
cdr3_nt: TGTGCCAGCAGTTCTTGGACAGGGGCGGATGTCGGCACTGAAGCTTTCTTT
cdr3_aa: CASSSWTGADVGTEAFF

d_call: .
j_call: TRBJ1-2
v_call: TRBV29-1
clone_size: few
cdr3_length: 10
cdr3_nt: TGCAGCGTTGGGCGGTATGGCTACACCTTC
cdr3_aa: CSVGRYGYTF

d_call: TRBD2
j_call: TRBJ2-7
v_call: TRBV13
clone_size: few
cdr3_length: 16
cdr3_nt: TGTGCCAGCAGCCCCCCGGGGAGCGGGGGACCTTACGAGCAGTACTTC
cdr3_aa: CASSPPGSGGPYEQYF

d_call: TRBD1
j_call: TRBJ2-5
v_call: TRBV10-2
clone_size: few
cdr3_length: 18
cdr3_nt: TGCGCCAGCAGGGGACAGGGGATGGGGATCGATATCGTGGAGACCCAGTACTTC
cdr3_aa: CASRGQGMGIDIVETQYF

d_call: .
j_call: TRBJ1-4
v_call: TRBV5-1
clone_size: .
cdr3_length: 16
cdr3_nt: TGCGCCAGCAGCTCAAGTTGGGGGCCGGGAGGTGTAAAACTGTTTTTT
cdr3_aa: CASSSSWGPGGVKLFF

d_call: .
j_call: TRBJ1-2
v_call: TRBV6-5
clone_size: few
cdr3_length: 15
cdr3_nt: TGTGCCAGCAGTTACTCAGGACAGTCTAACTATGGCTACACCTTC
cdr3_aa: CASSYSGQSNYGYTF

d_call: .
j_call: TRBJ2-5
v_call: TRBV30
clone_size: few
cdr3_length: 12
cdr3_nt: TGTGCATCCGCAGGGGGGGCCGAGACCCAGTACTTC
cdr3_aa: CASAGGAETQYF

d_call: .
j_call: TRBJ2-7
v_call: TRBV10-1
clone_size: .
cdr3_length: 13
cdr3_nt: TGCGCCAGCAGTGAAAAGGGTGGCTACGAGCAGTACTTC
cdr3_aa: CASSEKGGYEQYF

d_call: TRBD2
j_call: TRBJ2-3
v_call: TRBV20-1
clone_size: .
cdr3_length: 11
cdr3_nt: TGCAGTGGCCGCGGGGGGGATACGCAGTATTTT
cdr3_aa: CSGRGGDTQYF

d_call: .
j_call: TRBJ2-5
v_call: TRBV9
clone_size: once
cdr3_length: 14
cdr3_nt: TGTGCCAGCAGCGTAACCTACCTTCCAGAGACCCAGTACTTC
cdr3_aa: CASSVTYLPETQYF

d_call: .
j_call: TRBJ2-7
v_call: TRBV29-1
clone_size: .
cdr3_length: 13
cdr3_nt: TGCAGCGTTGCCGATGTGGGTACCTACGAGCAGTACTTC
cdr3_aa: CSVADVGTYEQYF

d_call: .
j_call: TRBJ2-7
v_call: TRBV28
clone_size: few
cdr3_length: 13
cdr3_nt: TGTGCCAGCATCGGGGTGGACACCTACGAGCAGTACTTC
cdr3_aa: CASIGVDTYEQYF

d_call: .
j_call: TRBJ2-5
v_call: TRBV4-1
clone_size: many
cdr3_length: 15
cdr3_nt: TGCGCCAGCAGCCTCCGAGCAGGGCCTCAAGAGACCCAGTACTTC
cdr3_aa: CASSLRAGPQETQYF

d_call: .
j_call: TRBJ1-4
v_call: TRBV5-1
clone_size: many
cdr3_length: 17
cdr3_nt: TGCGCCAGCAGCTTGGGCTTGAGCCGAGACACTAATGAAAAACTGTTTTTT
cdr3_aa: CASSLGLSRDTNEKLFF

d_call: .
j_call: TRBJ2-3
v_call: TRBV29-1
clone_size: .
cdr3_length: 13
cdr3_nt: TGCAGCGTTGTTAGAGGGATGGGAGATACGCAGTATTTT
cdr3_aa: CSVVRGMGDTQYF

d_call: .
j_call: TRBJ1-1
v_call: TRBV11-2
clone_size: few
cdr3_length: 13
cdr3_nt: TGTGCCAGCAGCCGGGGGCTTCACACTGAAGCTTTCTTT
cdr3_aa: CASSRGLHTEAFF

d_call: .
j_call: TRBJ2-7
v_call: TRBV20-1
clone_size: .
cdr3_length: 13
cdr3_nt: TGCAGTGCGCACCTTCGGGGGACCTACGAGCAGTACTTC
cdr3_aa: CSAHLRGTYEQYF

d_call: .
j_call: TRBJ1-6
v_call: TRBV3-1
clone_size: .
cdr3_length: 13
cdr3_nt: TGTGCCAGCAGCCAGGATGACAGGTCACCCCTCCACTTT
cdr3_aa: CASSQDDRSPLHF

d_call: TRBD1
j_call: TRBJ1-4
v_call: TRBV15
clone_size: .
cdr3_length: 14
cdr3_nt: TGTGCCACCAGCAGCAGGGGGTTGGGTGAAAAACTGTTTTTT
cdr3_aa: CATSSRGLGEKLFF